This T cell receptor (beta chain) was captured by sequencing in a study of T-cell memory formation after mild COVID-19. Overall study findings and caveats: CM and EM subsets held most contracting CD4+ clones; EMRA held CD8+ ones. Memory sampled before infection contained some responding clones, suggesting cross-reactive memory joined. For second-wave clones that peaked at day 37, SARS-CoV-2 specificity went unverified.

A note on this clonotype: Its antigen remains unidentified.

TCR alpha and TCR beta cDNA libraries carrying sample barcodes and UMIs came from 5'RACE with constant-segment primers. From the 5' RACE reads, TCRdb called clonotypes with MiXCR, one entry per CDR3 protein. The sample shows about 190,000 distinct CDR3 sequences, approximately 30% of them seen only once. The CDR3 runs 15 residues. V gave up 6 bases and J gave up 1 base; unmatched junction bases: 5. The rearrangement joins TRBV12-3 or TRBV12-4 to TRBJ1-2; 10 nucleotides align to TRBD1. The clonotype was recovered from an adult woman who had mild COVID-19 (a few samples of this study predate the infection). Cell type and time point are not known. The specimen sequenced was PBMCs or a T cell subset sorted from them (not recorded which). CDR3 in DNA: TGTGCCAGCAGGGCCGGGACAGGGGTTAACTATGGCTACACCTTC. Amino acid sequence: CASRAGTGVNYGYTF.